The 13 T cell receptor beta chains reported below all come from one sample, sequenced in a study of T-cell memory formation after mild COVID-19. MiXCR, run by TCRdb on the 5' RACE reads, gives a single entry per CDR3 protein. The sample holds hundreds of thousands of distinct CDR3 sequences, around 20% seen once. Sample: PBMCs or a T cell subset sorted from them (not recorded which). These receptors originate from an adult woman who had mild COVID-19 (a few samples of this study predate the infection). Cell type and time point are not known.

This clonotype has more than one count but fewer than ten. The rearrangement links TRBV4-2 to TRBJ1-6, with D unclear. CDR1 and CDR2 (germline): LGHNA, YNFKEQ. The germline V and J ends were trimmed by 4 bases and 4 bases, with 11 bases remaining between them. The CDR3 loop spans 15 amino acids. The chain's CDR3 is CASSRTPDYNSPLHF. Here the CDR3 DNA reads TGTGCCAGCAGCCGAACACCCGATTATAATTCACCCCTCCACTTT.

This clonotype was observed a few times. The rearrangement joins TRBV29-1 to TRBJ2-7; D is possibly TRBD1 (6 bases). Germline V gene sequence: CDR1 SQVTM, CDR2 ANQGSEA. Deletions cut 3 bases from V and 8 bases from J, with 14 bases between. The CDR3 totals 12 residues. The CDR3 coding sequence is TGCAGCGTTGAGGGGTCAACAGGGCAGCAGTACTTC. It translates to CSVEGSTGQQYF.

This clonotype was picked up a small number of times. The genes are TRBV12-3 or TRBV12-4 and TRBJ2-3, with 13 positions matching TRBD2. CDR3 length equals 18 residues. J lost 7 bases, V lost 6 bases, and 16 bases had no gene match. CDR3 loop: CASSHGGTSGIKGYTQYF. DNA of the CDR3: TGTGCCAGCAGCCACGGCGGGACTAGCGGGATCAAGGGATATACGCAGTATTTT.

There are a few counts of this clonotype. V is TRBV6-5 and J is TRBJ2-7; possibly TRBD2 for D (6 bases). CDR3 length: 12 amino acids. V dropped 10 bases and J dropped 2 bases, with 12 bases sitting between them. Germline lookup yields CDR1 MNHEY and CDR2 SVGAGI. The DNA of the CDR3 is TGTGCCACCGCGGGGTCGGCCTACGAGCAGTACTTC. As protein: CATAGSAYEQYF.

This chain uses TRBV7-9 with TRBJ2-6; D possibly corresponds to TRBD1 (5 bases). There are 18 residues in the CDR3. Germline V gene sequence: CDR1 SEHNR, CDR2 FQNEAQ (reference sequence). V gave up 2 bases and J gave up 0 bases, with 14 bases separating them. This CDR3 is CASSLPDPDSSGANVLTF. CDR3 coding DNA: TGTGCCAGCAGCTTACCGGACCCCGACAGCTCTGGGGCCAACGTCCTGACTTTC.

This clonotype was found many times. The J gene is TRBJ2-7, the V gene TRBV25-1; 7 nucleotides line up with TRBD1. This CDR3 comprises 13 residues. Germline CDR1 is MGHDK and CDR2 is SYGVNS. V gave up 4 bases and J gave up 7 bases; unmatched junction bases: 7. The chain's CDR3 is CASSVLTGDEQYF. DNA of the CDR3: TGTGCCAGCAGTGTTCTCACAGGGGATGAGCAGTACTTC.

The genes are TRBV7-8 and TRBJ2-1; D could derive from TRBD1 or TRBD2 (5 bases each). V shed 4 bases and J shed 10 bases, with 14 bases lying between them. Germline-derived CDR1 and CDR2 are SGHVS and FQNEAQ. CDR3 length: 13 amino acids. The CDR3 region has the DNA TGTGCCAGCAGCTCGGGACGACCAGAAGAGCAGTTCTTC. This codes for CASSSGRPEEQFF.

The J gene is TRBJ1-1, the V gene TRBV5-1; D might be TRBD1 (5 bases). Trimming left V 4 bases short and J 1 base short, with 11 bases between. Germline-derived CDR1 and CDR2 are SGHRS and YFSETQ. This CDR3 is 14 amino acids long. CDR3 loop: CASSEGPTNTEAFF. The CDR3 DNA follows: TGCGCCAGCAGCGAGGGACCGACGAACACTGAAGCTTTCTTT.

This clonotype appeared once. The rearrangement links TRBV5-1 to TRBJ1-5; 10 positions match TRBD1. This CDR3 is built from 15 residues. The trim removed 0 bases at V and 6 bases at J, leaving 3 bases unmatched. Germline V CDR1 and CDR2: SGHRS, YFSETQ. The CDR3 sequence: CASSLGGQGPQPQHF. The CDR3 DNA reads TGCGCCAGCAGCTTGGGGGGACAGGGGCCTCAGCCCCAGCATTTT.

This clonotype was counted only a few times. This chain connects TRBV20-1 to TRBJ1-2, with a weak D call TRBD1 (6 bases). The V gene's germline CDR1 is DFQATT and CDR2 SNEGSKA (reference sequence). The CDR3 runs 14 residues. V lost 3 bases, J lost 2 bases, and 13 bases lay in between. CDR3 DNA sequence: TGCAGTGCTAGCCGGGACATAAAGAACTATGGCTACACCTTC. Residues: CSASRDIKNYGYTF.

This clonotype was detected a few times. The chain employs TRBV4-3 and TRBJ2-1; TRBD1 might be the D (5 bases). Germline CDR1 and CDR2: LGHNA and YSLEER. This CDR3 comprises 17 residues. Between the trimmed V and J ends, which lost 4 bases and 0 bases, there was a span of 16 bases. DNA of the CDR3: TGCGCCAGCAGCCCACTTCAGGGTTTAGACTCCTACAATGAGCAGTTCTTC. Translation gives CASSPLQGLDSYNEQFF.

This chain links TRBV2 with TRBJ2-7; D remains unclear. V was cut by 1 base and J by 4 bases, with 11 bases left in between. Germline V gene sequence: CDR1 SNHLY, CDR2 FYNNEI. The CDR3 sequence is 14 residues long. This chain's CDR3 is CASSEGRAGYEQYF. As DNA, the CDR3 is TGTGCCAGCAGTGAAGGTCGAGCCGGTTACGAGCAGTACTTC.

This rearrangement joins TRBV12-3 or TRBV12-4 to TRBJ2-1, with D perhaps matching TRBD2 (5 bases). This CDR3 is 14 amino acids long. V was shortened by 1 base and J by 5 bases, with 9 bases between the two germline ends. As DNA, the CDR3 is TGTGCCAGCAGTTTAGGTAGCGTAAACAATGAGCAGTTCTTC. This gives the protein CASSLGSVNNEQFF.